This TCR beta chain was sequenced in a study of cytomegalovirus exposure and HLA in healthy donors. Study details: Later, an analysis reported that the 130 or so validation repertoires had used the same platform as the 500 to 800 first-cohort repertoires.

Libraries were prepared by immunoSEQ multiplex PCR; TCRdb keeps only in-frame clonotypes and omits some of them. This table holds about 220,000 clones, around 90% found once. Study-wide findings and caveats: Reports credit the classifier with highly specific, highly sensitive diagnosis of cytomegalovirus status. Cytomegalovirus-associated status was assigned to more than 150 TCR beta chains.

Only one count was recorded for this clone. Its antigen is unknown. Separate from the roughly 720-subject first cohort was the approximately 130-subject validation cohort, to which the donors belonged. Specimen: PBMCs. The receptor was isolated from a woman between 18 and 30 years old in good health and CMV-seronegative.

CDR3: CASAKDLPTDTQYF. The CDR3 DNA is TGTGCTAGCGCGAAGGACTTACCTACCGATACGCAGTATTTT. The rearrangement links TRBV12-5 to TRBJ2-3; D is possibly TRBD2 (5 bases). Germline V gene sequence: CDR1 LGHNT, CDR2 FRNRAP. The CDR3 loop spans 14 amino acids. V dropped 9 bases and J dropped 6 bases, with 19 bases sitting between them.